This entry lists 26 T cell receptor beta chains sequenced from one sample in a study of chemoradiotherapy in HPV16-positive cancers. The data were produced by immunoSEQ multiplex PCR, yet TCRdb's version contains in-frame clones alone and is incomplete. The top ten hold roughly 9% of the sample, which has roughly 8,400 clones, roughly two thirds seen once. Sampling was conducted from a patient who underwent chemoradiotherapy. The source of these receptors is a human donor with HPV-associated anogenital cancer.

The CDR3 DNA follows: TGCGCCAGCAGCTTGGTAGGGGTGGATTCACCCCTCCACTTT. Translating it yields CASSLVGVDSPLHF. This sequence joins TRBV5-1 and TRBJ1-6; TRBD1 is a possible D gene (5 bases). Deletions cut 0 bases from V and 8 bases from J, with 9 bases between. This CDR3 has 14 amino acids. Per germline, CDR1 SGHRS and CDR2 YFSETQ. Full variable domain (outside the CDR3, taken from reference TRBV5-1 and TRBJ1-6): KAGVTQTPRYLIKTRGQQVTLSCSPISGHRSVSWYQQTPGQGLQFLFEYFSETQRNKGNFPGRFSGRQFSNSRSEMNVSTLELGDSALYLCASSLVGVDSPLHFGNGTRLTVT.

This sequence joins TRBV19 and TRBJ1-1; D gene uncertain. The CDR3 has 14 amino acids. The germline V gene has CDR1 LNHDA and CDR2 SQIVND (reference sequence). The V gene lost 3 bases and the J gene lost 0 bases, with 8 bases spanning the gap. In DNA form, the CDR3 reads TGTGCCAGTAGTATCCGCCATATGAACACTGAAGCTTTCTTT. This codes for CASSIRHMNTEAFF. Complete variable domain (other parts from reference TRBV19 and TRBJ1-1): DGGITQSPKYLFRKEGQNVTLSCEQNLNHDAMYWYRQDPGQGLRLIYYSQIVNDFQKGDIAEGYSVSREKKESFPLTVTSAQKNPTAFYLCASSIRHMNTEAFFGQGTRLTVV.

This clone was detected only once. The J gene is TRBJ2-3, the V gene TRBV19; a weak D match, TRBD2 (6 bases). This CDR3 is built from 14 residues. Trimming took 7 bases from V and 2 from J, leaving 13 bases between them. Germline V gives CDR1 LNHDA, CDR2 SQIVND (reference sequence). The CDR3 DNA follows: TGTGCCAGTAATAGGGGACTTCTCACAGATACGCAGTATTTT. It codes for CASNRGLLTDTQYF.

This chain connects TRBV10-3 to TRBJ1-1; TRBD1 matches at 7 bases. The germline V gene encodes CDR1 ENHRY and CDR2 SYGVKD. V lost 6 bases, J lost 2 bases, and 15 bases stayed unmatched. This CDR3 has 17 amino acids. The CDR3 loop is CAIRSLGGAGINTEAFF. Here the CDR3 DNA reads TGTGCCATCAGGTCGTTAGGGGGCGCGGGCATTAACACTGAAGCTTTCTTT.

This clone was found a few times. The genes are TRBV6-1 and TRBJ2-7; 7 bases align to TRBD1. The CDR3 is made up of 16 amino acids. V lost 0 bases to trimming and J lost 3 bases; unmatched junction nucleotides: 8. Per the germline V gene, CDR1 is MNHNS and CDR2 is SASEGT. The CDR3 spells CASSEAGQMGSYEQYF. Written as DNA, the CDR3 is TGTGCCAGCAGTGAAGCGGGACAGATGGGGAGCTACGAGCAGTACTTC.

CDR3 loop: CASSPPQRGLANTEAFF. The CDR3 DNA reads as TGTGCCAGCTCACCTCCACAACGGGGGTTAGCGAACACTGAAGCTTTCTTT. The V gene is TRBV18, the J gene TRBJ1-1; possibly TRBD1 for D (5 bases). Germline assignment: CDR1 KGHSH and CDR2 LQKENI. The germline V and J ends were trimmed by 3 bases and 1 base, with 18 bases remaining between them. The CDR3 is 17 amino acids.

This chain uses TRBV5-8 with TRBJ1-2; 8 positions agree with TRBD1. Trimming took 0 bases from V and 4 from J; bases not matched to a gene: 5. In germline, CDR1 is SGHTS, CDR2 YDEGEE. The CDR3 runs 15 residues. In nucleotides, the CDR3 is TGTGCCAGCAGCTTGGCAGGACAGGGTATCTATGGCTACACCTTC. Its translation is CASSLAGQGIYGYTF. Full variable domain (remainder filled in from reference TRBV5-8 and TRBJ1-2): EAGVTQSPTHLIKTRGQQATLRCSPISGHTSVYWYQQALGLGLQFLLWYDEGEERNRGNFPPRFSGRQFPNYSSELNVNALELEDSALYLCASSLAGQGIYGYTFGSGTRLTVV.

V and J are TRBV7-2 and TRBJ2-1, with D perhaps assigned TRBD1 or TRBD2 (5 bases each). Germline V lookup: CDR1 SGHTA, CDR2 FQGNSA. Trimming left V 10 bases short and J 0 bases short, with 10 bases between. The CDR3 is 13 amino acids. The CDR3: CATGTVSYNEQFF. Here the CDR3 DNA reads TGTGCCACGGGGACGGTCTCCTACAATGAGCAGTTCTTC.

The chain joins TRBV27 to TRBJ2-7; 7 bases fit TRBD1. The ends lost 6 bases at V and 4 bases at J; junction bases unmatched: 12. Germline CDR1 and CDR2: MNHEY and SMNVEV (reference sequence). This CDR3 has 15 residues. This CDR3 reads CASSSSGTAMYEQYF. The CDR3 DNA reads as TGTGCCAGCAGCTCCTCCGGGACAGCCATGTACGAGCAGTACTTC.

The genes are TRBV6-5 and TRBJ1-2, with 10 nucleotides matching TRBD1. The CDR3 extends over 14 amino acids. The V gene end was trimmed by 4 bases and the J gene end by 5 bases; junction bases not matched to a gene: 4. Germline-derived CDR1 and CDR2 are MNHEY and SVGAGI. CDR3 loop: CASSLQDRGYGYTF. The DNA for the CDR3 is TGTGCCAGCAGTTTACAGGACAGGGGGTATGGCTACACCTTC.

The rearrangement uses TRBV7-2 and TRBJ1-6; possible D gene TRBD1, 5 bases. The CDR3 loop spans 13 amino acids. The V gene's germline CDR1 is SGHTA and CDR2 FQGNSA. V was clipped by 5 bases and J by 7 bases, with 9 bases between them. The CDR3 bases are TGTGCCAGCAGCGATCCAGGGAATTCACCCCTCCACTTT. Residues: CASSDPGNSPLHF.

This CDR3 reads CASSPRSEGREEKLFF. The CDR3 bases are TGTGCCAGCAGCCCCCGGAGCGAGGGGCGGGAGGAAAAACTGTTTTTT. The chain combines TRBV13 with TRBJ1-4; the D gene is possibly TRBD1 (5 bases). Germline V gives CDR1 PRHDT, CDR2 FYEKMQ (reference sequence). V shed 5 bases and J shed 8 bases, with 21 bases lying between them. This CDR3 region has 16 residues.

The V gene is TRBV9, the J gene TRBJ2-3, with D hard to call. Germline assignment: CDR1 SGDLS and CDR2 YYNGEE. V dropped 0 bases and J dropped 8 bases, with 10 bases sitting between them. The CDR3 loop spans 13 amino acids. The chain's CDR3 is CASSVGTTSTQYF. The CDR3 coding sequence is TGTGCCAGCAGCGTAGGAACGACCAGTACGCAGTATTTT.

This clone was counted only a few times. This chain uses TRBV6-6 with TRBJ1-1; 7 bases fit TRBD1. In germline, CDR1 is MNHNY, CDR2 SVGAGI (reference sequence). The junction had 11 bases not matched to a gene; V was cut back by 6 bases and J by 10 bases. The length of the CDR3 is 13 residues. The CDR3 sequence is CASRRTGDTGAFF. The CDR3 nucleotides read TGTGCCAGCAGACGTACAGGGGATACGGGAGCTTTCTTT.

This clone was seen a few times. The chain uses TRBV6-4 and TRBJ1-6; D gene unclear. There are 13 residues in the CDR3. Germline V gives CDR1 MRHNA, CDR2 SNTAGT. Trimming shortened V by 0 bases and J by 8 bases, and 5 bases separated the two germline ends. The CDR3 region is CASSDSAYSPLHF. CDR3 DNA sequence: TGTGCCAGCAGTGACTCAGCGTATTCACCCCTCCACTTT.

The V gene is TRBV7-8, the J gene TRBJ1-2; 9 bases are a match to TRBD1. The junction had 3 bases not matched to a gene; V was cut back by 4 bases and J by 6 bases. Germline assignment: CDR1 SGHVS and CDR2 FQNEAQ. The CDR3 runs to 13 residues. The CDR3 spells CASSSNRGHGYTF. The DNA of the CDR3 is TGTGCCAGCAGCTCCAACAGGGGGCATGGCTACACCTTC. Full variable domain (rest looked up from reference TRBV7-8 and TRBJ1-2): GAGVSQSPRYKVAKRGQDVALRCDPISGHVSLFWYQQALGQGPEFLTYFQNEAQLDKSGLPSDRFFAERPEGSVSTLKIQRTQQEDSAVYLCASSSNRGHGYTFGSGTRLTVV.

This clone has more than one count but fewer than ten. The rearrangement joins TRBV10-3 to TRBJ2-1, with a possible D match to TRBD2 (6 bases). Germline CDR1 ENHRY, CDR2 SYGVKD. CDR3 length equals 15 residues. With 4 bases removed from V and 7 bases from J, the gap between germline ends came to 17 bases. The CDR3 here is CAISGGLGLRNEQFF. For the CDR3, the DNA is TGTGCCATCAGTGGGGGACTTGGTCTCCGGAATGAGCAGTTCTTC.

CDR3 sequence (DNA): TGTGCCAGCAGTGCCGGGACAGCAAATCAGCCCCAGCATTTT. Translated, it gives CASSAGTANQPQHF. The chain is built from TRBV27 and TRBJ1-5, with TRBD1 identical over 7 bases. This CDR3 has 14 residues. In germline, CDR1 is MNHEY, CDR2 SMNVEV (reference sequence). J gave up 4 bases and V 5 bases, and 5 bases lay outside the gene matches.

The chain links TRBV7-8 to TRBJ2-2; a possible D gene is TRBD2 (6 bases). The ends were cut back, 1 base at V and 7 bases at J, with 10 bases in the middle. Germline CDR1 and CDR2: SGHVS and FQNEAQ. The CDR3 has 14 residues. CDR3 residues: CASSLESGDGELFF. CDR3 DNA sequence: TGTGCCAGCAGCTTAGAATCGGGGGACGGGGAGCTGTTTTTT. Drawing the rest from reference TRBV7-8 and TRBJ2-2, the complete variable domain is GAGVSQSPRYKVAKRGQDVALRCDPISGHVSLFWYQQALGQGPEFLTYFQNEAQLDKSGLPSDRFFAERPEGSVSTLKIQRTQQEDSAVYLCASSLESGDGELFFGEGSRLTVL.

The count of this clone is one. The V and J genes are TRBV9 and TRBJ1-4; TRBD1 agrees at 10 bases. The V segment lost 3 bases and the J segment 8 bases; nucleotides outside the gene matches: 7. This CDR3 contains 15 residues. Germline V CDR1 and CDR2: SGDLS, YYNGEE. The CDR3 DNA reads TGTGCCAGCAGCGCGGGGGACAGGGGAGGCGAAAAACTGTTTTTT. Protein: CASSAGDRGGEKLFF.

V and J are TRBV5-1 and TRBJ1-5, with no clear D. This CDR3 has 14 residues. Deletions cut 0 bases from V and 4 bases from J, with 8 bases between. Germline V gene sequence: CDR1 SGHRS, CDR2 YFSETQ. CDR3 loop: CASSLEGMNQPQHF. The DNA for the CDR3 is TGCGCCAGCAGCTTGGAGGGAATGAATCAGCCCCAGCATTTT.

The chain is built from TRBV4-1 and TRBJ2-2; 7 bases agree with TRBD2. This CDR3 has 15 residues. J lost 1 base, V lost 4 bases, and 3 bases had no gene match. In germline, CDR1 is MGHRA, CDR2 YSYEKL. The CDR3 nucleotides read TGCGCCAGCAGCCGGGGACTACAGAACACCGGGGAGCTGTTTTTT. Translated: CASSRGLQNTGELFF.

This chain joins TRBV15 and TRBJ2-5; D not resolved. The CDR3 is made up of 15 amino acids. CDR1 is LNHNV, CDR2 YYDKDF, per germline (reference sequence). Trimming pared 0 bases from V and 0 bases from J, leaving 8 bases between. CDR3 nucleotide sequence: TGTGCCACCAGCAGAGATGGGCGGCACCAAGAGACCCAGTACTTC. The encoded protein is CATSRDGRHQETQYF.

V usage is TRBV6-6 and J usage is TRBJ1-2; 9 bases map to TRBD1. Germline CDR1 is MNHNY and CDR2 is SVGAGI (reference sequence). This CDR3 is built from 13 residues. The J segment lost 7 bases and the V segment lost 10 bases, leaving 10 bases of the junction unmatched. This CDR3 reads CATSGQGSTGYTF. The CDR3, as DNA: TGTGCCACTAGTGGACAGGGGTCGACTGGCTACACCTTC.

This clone occurred a few times. The chain is built from TRBV29-1 and TRBJ2-3; the D gene could be TRBD1 or TRBD2 (5 bases each). The CDR3 is 11 residues long. Trimming shortened V by 7 bases and J by 9 bases, and 14 bases separated the two germline ends. CDR1 is SQVTM and CDR2 is ANQGSEA in the germline V gene. CDR3 sequence: CSGRDPKTQYF. The DNA of the CDR3 is TGCAGCGGACGGGACCCCAAGACGCAGTATTTT.

The chain recombines TRBV30 with TRBJ1-1; TRBD1 aligns across 7 bases. The germline CDR1 and CDR2 sequences are GTSNPN and SVGIG (reference sequence). The CDR3 loop spans 12 amino acids. The ends lost 0 bases at V and 7 bases at J; junction bases unmatched: 2. CDR3 in amino acids: CAWSVGQDEAFF. As DNA, the CDR3 is TGTGCCTGGAGTGTCGGACAGGATGAAGCTTTCTTT.